What follows are 6 T cell receptor beta chains derived from one specimen sequenced in a study of blood T cells in healthy people across ages. Primers used in a second PCR of about 6 to 11 cycles were a sample-barcoded 5' primer and a J-beta primer mix. One entry per CDR3 protein results from TCRdb running MiXCR on the 5' RACE reads. The sample holds more than 1.4 million distinct CDR3 sequences, 42% seen once. Input material: blood. Receptors originate from a woman aged 18-29 years in good health.

In its sample, this clonotype was seen a few times. The gene calls are TRBV20-1 and TRBJ2-7; 11 nucleotides line up with TRBD2. The germline V gene encodes CDR1 DFQATT and CDR2 SNEGSKA (reference sequence). The CDR3 sequence is 13 residues long. The junction had 7 bases not matched to a gene; V was cut back by 5 bases and J by 7 bases. CDR3 amino acids: CSAPLAGDNEQYF. DNA for the CDR3: TGCAGTGCTCCACTAGCGGGAGACAATGAGCAGTACTTC.

The V and J genes are TRBV29-1 and TRBJ2-3; D possibly corresponds to TRBD1 (6 bases). Germline-derived CDR1 and CDR2 are SQVTM and ANQGSEA. This CDR3 comprises 13 residues. Trimming cost V 4 bases and J 2 bases, with 10 bases left between them. CDR3 region: CSVGGPNTDTQYF. CDR3 coding DNA: TGCAGCGTTGGGGGGCCCAACACAGATACGCAGTATTTT.

This clonotype was detected only a few times. The chain is built from TRBV27 and TRBJ2-6; D is uncertain. Germline CDR1 MNHEY, CDR2 SMNVEV (reference sequence). With 2 bases removed from V and 4 bases from J, the gap between germline ends came to 6 bases. The CDR3 contains 14 residues. The DNA of the CDR3 is TGTGCCAGCAGTTTAATGCCCGGGGCCAACGTCCTGACTTTC. Translated, it gives CASSLMPGANVLTF.

This clonotype occurred a few times. The chain carries TRBV20-1 and TRBJ2-7, with TRBD1 identical over 8 bases. The CDR3 extends over 15 amino acids. V lost 1 base and J lost 3; bases outside the gene matches: 8. Germline V gene sequence: CDR1 DFQATT, CDR2 SNEGSKA (reference sequence). CDR3 region: CSARVRDRNIYEQYF. The CDR3 region has the DNA TGCAGTGCTAGAGTCCGGGACAGGAACATCTACGAGCAGTACTTC.

Only a few counts were recorded for this clonotype. V gene TRBV20-1 combines with J gene TRBJ2-4; no definite D call. Trimming cost V 0 bases and J 8 bases, with 14 bases left between them. Germline CDR1 and CDR2: DFQATT and SNEGSKA (reference sequence). The CDR3 runs to 14 residues. CDR3 region: CSARDRVGWDIQYF. The CDR3 nucleotides are TGCAGTGCTAGAGATAGGGTGGGGTGGGACATTCAGTACTTC.

This clonotype was observed a few times. This sequence joins TRBV12-3 or TRBV12-4 and TRBJ1-1; weak D call: TRBD1 (6 bases). Trimming removed 6 bases at V and 4 bases at J, with 24 bases between. The CDR3 is 17 residues long. For the CDR3, the DNA is TGTGCCAGCAGGTTCAGGGGTGCTGCGGGCTTGGGCACTGAAGCTTTCTTT. Translating it yields CASRFRGAAGLGTEAFF.